This T cell receptor (beta chain) emerged from a study of blood T cell repertoires in COVID-19. Overall study context: Samples representing acute and convalescent COVID-19 were sourced from the United States, Italy and Spain. The cDNA or gDNA used as material had been derived from T cells, B-cell-depleted T cells, or PBMCs.

Assignment of participants to cohorts was predicated upon participant-reported clinical history. Trimming cost V 1 base and J 1 base, with 10 bases left between them. This CDR3 contains 15 residues. CDR1 and CDR2 (germline): KGHSH, LQKENI. In the authors' workflow: Scientists estimated how many nucleated cells there were by amplifying reference gene primers. Generated by immunoSEQ multiplex PCR, the TCRdb table keeps only in-frame clones and is missing some. V and J calls and clone size are copied from that table; D and trimming were computed from the DNA. The sample lists about 380,000 clones, more than 75% occurring once.

The sequenced sample was PBMCs or T cells enriched from blood (not recorded which). The gene calls are TRBV18 and TRBJ1-1, with a tentative D call TRBD1 (5 bases). The TCR sequence derives from a woman aged 18-29 years who had recovered from COVID-19. CDR3 bases: TGTGCCAGCTCACCACGGGCAGGGTCGAACACTGAAGCTTTCTTT. This translates into CASSPRAGSNTEAFF.